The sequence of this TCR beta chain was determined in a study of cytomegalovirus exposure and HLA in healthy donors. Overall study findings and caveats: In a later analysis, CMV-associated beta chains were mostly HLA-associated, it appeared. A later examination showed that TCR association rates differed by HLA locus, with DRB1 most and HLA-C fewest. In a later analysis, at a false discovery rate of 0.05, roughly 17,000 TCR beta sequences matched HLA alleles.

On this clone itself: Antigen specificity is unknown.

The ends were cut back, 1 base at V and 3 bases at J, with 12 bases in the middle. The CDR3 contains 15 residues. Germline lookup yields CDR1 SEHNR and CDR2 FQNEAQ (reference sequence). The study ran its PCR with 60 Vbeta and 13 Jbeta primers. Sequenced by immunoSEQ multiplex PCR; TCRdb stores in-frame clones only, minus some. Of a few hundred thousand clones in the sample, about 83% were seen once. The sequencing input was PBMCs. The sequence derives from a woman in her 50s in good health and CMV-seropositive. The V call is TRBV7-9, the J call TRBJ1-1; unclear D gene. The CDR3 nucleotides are TGTGCCAGCAGCTTAGTAGTGAATCTGGACACTGAAGCTTTCTTT. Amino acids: CASSLVVNLDTEAFF.